The rows below give T cell receptor beta chains drawn from one sample of a study of blood T cells in healthy people across ages. TCRdb independently ran MiXCR on the 5' RACE reads; one entry per CDR3 protein. Of fewer than 800,000 distinct CDR3 sequences in the sample, around 21% are singletons; the top ten hold more than 3%. Specimen: blood. The receptors shown here come from a man between 65 and 85 years old in good health. Both conserved end residues are part of each CDR3. The D gene is left open where the match is weak. Only part of the rows carry a size: once, few, many, or a class if the clone is expanded.

>few|TRBJ2-5|TRBD2|15|TRBV18
TGTGCCAGCACCGGACTAGCGGGAGGGCCGGAGACCCAGTACTTC
CASTGLAGGPETQYF
>few|TRBJ2-5|TRBD1|18|TRBV2
TGTGCCAGCAGTCCTCCGGGACAGGGGGCTGGAAGAGAAGAGACCCAGTACTTC
CASSPPGQGAGREETQYF
>.|TRBJ2-3|TRBD2|13|TRBV20-1
TGCAGTGCTATTGCGGGGGTCGTAGATACGCAGTATTTT
CSAIAGVVDTQYF
>few|TRBJ2-7|.|14|TRBV4-3
TGCGCCAGCAGCCAAGTCGGGGGGCGGAACGAGCAGTACTTC
CASSQVGGRNEQYF
>.|TRBJ2-3|TRBD1|15|TRBV20-1
TGCAGTGCTAGCCCGGGACAGGGGAGCACAGATACGCAGTATTTT
CSASPGQGSTDTQYF
>few|TRBJ2-5|.|14|TRBV9
TGTGCCAGCAGCGTAGACGTAAATCAAGAGACCCAGTACTTC
CASSVDVNQETQYF
>few|TRBJ2-1|TRBD2|18|TRBV24-1
TGTGCCACCGCTAGCGGGACTAGTATGTCGAGCTCCTACAATGAGCAGTTCTTC
CATASGTSMSSSYNEQFF
>.|TRBJ2-5|.|13|TRBV11-2
TGTGCCAGCAGCTCGGGGGTACAAGAGACCCAGTACTTC
CASSSGVQETQYF
>few|TRBJ2-7|TRBD2|16|TRBV5-1
TGCGCCAGCAGCTTGTCTAGCGGGAGCGTGTCCTACGAGCAGTACTTC
CASSLSSGSVSYEQYF
>.|TRBJ1-1|TRBD1|13|TRBV29-1
TGCAGCGTTGAGACAGGGGGACGGACTGAAGCTTTCTTT
CSVETGGRTEAFF